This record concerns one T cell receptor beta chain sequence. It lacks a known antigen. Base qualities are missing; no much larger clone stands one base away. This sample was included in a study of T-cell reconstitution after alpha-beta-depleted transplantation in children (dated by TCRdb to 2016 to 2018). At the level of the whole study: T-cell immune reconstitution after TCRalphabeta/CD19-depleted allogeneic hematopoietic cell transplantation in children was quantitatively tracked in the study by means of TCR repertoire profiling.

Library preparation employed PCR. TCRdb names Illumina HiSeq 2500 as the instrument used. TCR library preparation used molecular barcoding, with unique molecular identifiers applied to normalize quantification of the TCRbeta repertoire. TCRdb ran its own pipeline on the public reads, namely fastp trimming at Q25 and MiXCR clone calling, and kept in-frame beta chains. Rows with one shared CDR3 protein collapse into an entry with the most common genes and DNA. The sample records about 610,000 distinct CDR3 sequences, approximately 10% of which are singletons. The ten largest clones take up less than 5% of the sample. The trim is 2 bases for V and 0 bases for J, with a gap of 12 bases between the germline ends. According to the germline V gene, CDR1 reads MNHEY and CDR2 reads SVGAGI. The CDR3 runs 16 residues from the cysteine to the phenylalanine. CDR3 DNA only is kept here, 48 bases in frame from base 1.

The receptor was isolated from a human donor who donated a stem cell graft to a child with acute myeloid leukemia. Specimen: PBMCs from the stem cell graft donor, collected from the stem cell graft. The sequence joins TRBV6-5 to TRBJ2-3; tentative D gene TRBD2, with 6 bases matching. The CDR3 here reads CASSYRGSGSTDTQYF. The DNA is TGTGCCAGCAGTTACCGGGGTAGCGGCAGCACAGATACGCAGTATTTT.